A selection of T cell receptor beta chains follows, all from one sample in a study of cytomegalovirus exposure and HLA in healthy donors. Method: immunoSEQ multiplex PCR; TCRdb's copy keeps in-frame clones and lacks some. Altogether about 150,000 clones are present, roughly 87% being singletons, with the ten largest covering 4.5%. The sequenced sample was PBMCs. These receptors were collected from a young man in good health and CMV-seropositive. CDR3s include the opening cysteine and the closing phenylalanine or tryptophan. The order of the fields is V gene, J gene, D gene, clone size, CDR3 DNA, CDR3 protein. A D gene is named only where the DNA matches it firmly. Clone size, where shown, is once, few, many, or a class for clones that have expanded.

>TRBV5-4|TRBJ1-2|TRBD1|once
TGTGCCAGCAGTCTCCAGGGACAGTCCTATGGCTACACCTTC
CASSLQGQSYGYTF
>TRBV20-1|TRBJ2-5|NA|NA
TGCAGTGCCATGGTCCGGGAGACCCAGTACTTC
CSAMVRETQYF
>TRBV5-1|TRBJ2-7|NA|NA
TGCGCCAGCAGCTTGGTATCTGTGGAGTCTTACTCCTACGAGCAGTACTTC
CASSLVSVESYSYEQYF
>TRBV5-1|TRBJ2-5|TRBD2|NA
TGCGCCAGCAGCCTGACGCCGGGGGGCCAAGAGACCCAGTACTTC
CASSLTPGGQETQYF
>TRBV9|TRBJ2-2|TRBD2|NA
TGTGCCAGCAGCTCCCCTTGGAGGACTAGCATTGCCGGGGAGCTGTTTTTT
CASSSPWRTSIAGELFF
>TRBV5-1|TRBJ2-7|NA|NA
TGCGCCAGCAGCTCTAGAGGGTTCATGGGCAACTACGAGCAGTACTTC
CASSSRGFMGNYEQYF
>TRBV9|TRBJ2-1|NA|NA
TGTGCCAGCAACCAGGACACACACAATGAGCAGTTCTTC
CASNQDTHNEQFF
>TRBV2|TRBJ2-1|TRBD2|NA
TGTGCCAGCATGAGGCTAGCGGGGGACAATGAGCAGTTCTTC
CASMRLAGDNEQFF
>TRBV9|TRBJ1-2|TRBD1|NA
TGTGCCAGCAGCCCAGGACAGGCGGGTGGCTACACCTTC
CASSPGQAGGYTF
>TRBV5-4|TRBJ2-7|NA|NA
TGTGCCAGCAGCCTCCCCGCTAGCGCCTCCTACGAGCAGTACTTC
CASSLPASASYEQYF
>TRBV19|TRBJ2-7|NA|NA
TGTGCCAGTAGTATCCTGACTAACTCCTACGAGCAGTACTTC
CASSILTNSYEQYF
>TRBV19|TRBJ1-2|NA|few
TGTGCCAGTAGTATCGAGGGACTGCCTAGTGGCTACACCTTC
CASSIEGLPSGYTF
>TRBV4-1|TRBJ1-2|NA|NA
TGCGCCAGCAGCCAAGAACACAGGGTGCAAGGGTTAGGCTACACCTTC
CASSQEHRVQGLGYTF
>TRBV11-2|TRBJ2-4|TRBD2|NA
TGTGCCAGCAGCTTGGGACTAGCGGAAATTCAGTACTTC
CASSLGLAEIQYF
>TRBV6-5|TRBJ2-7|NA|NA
TGTGCCAGCAGATTCTTTGGACAGCCCTACGAGCAGTACTTC
CASRFFGQPYEQYF
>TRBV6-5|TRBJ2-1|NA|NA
TGTGCCAGCAGTTCTCGGCCCGGGGTCAGAAACAATGAGCAGTTCTTC
CASSSRPGVRNNEQFF